The 26 T cell receptor beta chains listed next were all sequenced from one sample in a study of blood T cell repertoires in COVID-19. Profiled with immunoSEQ multiplex PCR; TCRdb holds only in-frame clones, not every one. The sample has some 250,000 clones, 70% to 90% seen once. The sample taken for sequencing was PBMCs or T cells enriched from blood (not recorded which). These receptors came from a woman aged 45 to 65 who had recovered from COVID-19.

This clone came up once. The chain combines TRBV4-2 with TRBJ2-5, with 9 bases matching TRBD2. The CDR3 contains 16 residues. With V trimmed by 2 bases and J by 2 bases, 6 bases remained unmatched. The germline CDR1 and CDR2 sequences are LGHNA and YNFKEQ. The CDR3 region has the DNA TGTGCCAGCAGCCAAACACTAGCGGGTCAGCAAGAGACCCAGTACTTC. It encodes CASSQTLAGQQETQYF.

The V and J genes are TRBV5-4 and TRBJ1-1; 10 bases map to TRBD1. Looked up from germline, CDR1 is SGHNT and CDR2 is YYREEE (reference sequence). The CDR3 is made up of 14 amino acids. V lost 4 bases and J lost 1; bases outside the gene matches: 1. The CDR3 nucleotides are TGTGCCAGCAGCCGGGACAGGGGGAACACTGAAGCTTTCTTT. It translates to CASSRDRGNTEAFF. Complete variable domain (other parts from reference TRBV5-4 and TRBJ1-1): ETGVTQSPTHLIKTRGQQVTLRCSSQSGHNTVSWYQQALGQGPQFIFQYYREEENGRGNFPPRFSGLQFPNYSSELNVNALELDDSALYLCASSRDRGNTEAFFGQGTRLTVV.

The chain couples TRBV27 to TRBJ1-1; a possible D gene is TRBD1 (5 bases). The V end was cut by 4 bases, the J end by 1 base, with 10 bases between. CDR3 size: 14 residues. The germline V gene has CDR1 MNHEY and CDR2 SMNVEV (reference sequence). CDR3 in DNA: TGTGCCAGCAGTTCCTGGGGCTCGAACACTGAAGCTTTCTTT. This translates into CASSSWGSNTEAFF.

V usage is TRBV2 and J usage is TRBJ1-2, with TRBD1 identical over 9 bases. This CDR3 has 14 residues. Germline lookup yields CDR1 SNHLY and CDR2 FYNNEI. After removal of 6 bases from V and 8 bases from J, the junction contained 10 bases not matched to a gene. In nucleotides, the CDR3 is TGTGCCAGCAGGCAAACGGGACAGGGCCAGGGCTACACCTTC. It codes for CASRQTGQGQGYTF.

This chain links TRBV5-8 with TRBJ1-2; TRBD1 agrees at 7 bases. The CDR3 loop spans 14 amino acids. J lost 6 bases, V lost 4 bases, and 9 bases had no gene match. Germline assignment: CDR1 SGHTS and CDR2 YDEGEE. CDR3 in DNA: TGTGCCAGCAGCGAGAAGGACAGGAAAAATGGCTACACCTTC. Protein: CASSEKDRKNGYTF.

CDR3 DNA sequence: TGTGCCAGCAGTCCACAGGGTGGTAACACCATATATTTT. This gives the protein CASSPQGGNTIYF. V usage is TRBV5-4 and J usage is TRBJ1-3; a possible D gene is TRBD1 (6 bases). V was shortened by 5 bases and J by 7 bases, with 13 bases between the two germline ends. Germline V gene data show CDR1 as SGHNT and CDR2 as YYREEE (reference sequence). The CDR3 extends over 13 amino acids.

The rearrangement joins TRBV24-1 to TRBJ1-6; D may be TRBD1 (5 bases). V was cut by 7 bases and J by 8 bases, with 29 bases left in between. The CDR3 has 19 amino acids. Germline V gene data show CDR1 as KGHDR and CDR2 as SFDVKD. The CDR3 nucleotides read TGTGCCACCAGGGACCACGCTAGGTGGGGACTTGGCCGACATTCACCCCTCCACTTT. Translating it yields CATRDHARWGLGRHSPLHF.

The rearrangement uses TRBV2 and TRBJ2-7; 7 bases agree with TRBD1. Trimming took 6 bases from V and 2 from J; bases not matched to a gene: 13. This CDR3 spans 16 amino acids. The germline V gene encodes CDR1 SNHLY and CDR2 FYNNEI. CDR3: CASSDPLIGTAYEQYF. The DNA of the CDR3 is TGTGCCAGCAGCGACCCACTAATTGGGACAGCCTACGAGCAGTACTTC.

V gene TRBV5-6 combines with J gene TRBJ1-5, with D tentatively TRBD1 (5 bases). With 4 bases removed from V and 2 bases from J, the gap between germline ends came to 13 bases. The length of the CDR3 is 15 residues. Germline V gene lookup returns CDR1 SGHDT and CDR2 YYEEEE. In DNA form, the CDR3 reads TGTGCCAGCAGCGGCGGGGACGCCGGCAATCAGCCCCAGCATTTT. Its protein product is CASSGGDAGNQPQHF.

The V call is TRBV5-1, the J call TRBJ2-5; 10 bases are shared with TRBD2. The CDR3 is 14 residues long. V lost 4 bases and J lost 4; bases outside the gene matches: 4. The V gene's germline CDR1 is SGHRS and CDR2 YFSETQ. The CDR3 coding sequence is TGCGCCAGCAGCCCTAGCGGGGGCGCAGAGACCCAGTACTTC. It specifies CASSPSGGAETQYF. Filled out from reference TRBV5-1 and TRBJ2-5, the complete variable domain reads KAGVTQTPRYLIKTRGQQVTLSCSPISGHRSVSWYQQTPGQGLQFLFEYFSETQRNKGNFPGRFSGRQFSNSRSEMNVSTLELGDSALYLCASSPSGGAETQYFGPGTRLLVL.

This chain joins TRBV19 and TRBJ1-2; D gene ambiguous. Between the trimmed V and J ends, which lost 0 bases and 7 bases, there was a span of 15 bases. Germline V gene lookup returns CDR1 LNHDA and CDR2 SQIVND (reference sequence). The CDR3 has 15 amino acids. The DNA of the CDR3 is TGTGCCAGTAGTATAGATCATCCCGGGTTTGGTGGCTACACCTTC. Translating it yields CASSIDHPGFGGYTF.

V usage is TRBV10-3 and J usage is TRBJ1-5; 8 nucleotides agree with TRBD1. Germline V CDR1 and CDR2: ENHRY, SYGVKD. This CDR3 contains 14 residues. V shed 9 bases and J 5 bases; nucleotides not matched to a gene: 9. This CDR3 is CAMRDRLGDQPQHF. The CDR3 bases are TGTGCCATGCGGGACAGGTTGGGGGATCAGCCCCAGCATTTT.

CDR3 residues: CASSFGRRYEQYF. In DNA, the CDR3 is TGTGCCAGCAGTTTTGGGAGGAGGTACGAGCAGTACTTC. The J gene is TRBJ2-7, the V gene TRBV6-2 or TRBV6-3; tentatively, D is TRBD2 (6 bases). Trimming cost V 4 bases and J 4 bases, with 11 bases left between them. Germline V gene lookup returns CDR1 MNHEY and CDR2 SVGEGT. The CDR3 contains 13 residues.

This chain connects TRBV7-9 to TRBJ1-2; a weak D match, TRBD1 (5 bases). CDR3 size: 14 residues. V lost 1 base to trimming and J lost 4 bases, with 10 bases between them. Germline V gives CDR1 SEHNR, CDR2 FQNEAQ (reference sequence). The DNA for the CDR3 is TGTGCCAGCAGCTTAGGGGGCGGATTCTATGGCTACACCTTC. Encoded protein: CASSLGGGFYGYTF.

The rearrangement joins TRBV28 to TRBJ2-7; 9 nucleotides align to TRBD1. The CDR3 sequence is 13 residues long. The germline CDR1 and CDR2 sequences are MDHEN and SYDVKM. The ends lost 7 bases at V and 3 bases at J; junction bases unmatched: 4. The chain's CDR3 is CASKRTGDYEQYF. The CDR3 nucleotides are TGTGCCAGCAAACGGACAGGGGACTACGAGCAGTACTTC.

The chain employs TRBV3-1 (or the pseudogene TRBV3-2) and TRBJ2-3; D might be TRBD2 (6 bases). V lost 5 bases, J lost 3 bases, and 18 bases lay in between. Germline V gives CDR1 LGHDT, CDR2 YNNKEL (reference sequence). CDR3 length: 16 amino acids. CDR3 DNA sequence: TGTGCCAGCAGCATTCTAGGGCTAGCGAGTACAGATACGCAGTATTTT. Translation: CASSILGLASTDTQYF.

This chain connects TRBV19 to TRBJ1-6, with D possibly matching TRBD1 (6 bases). Trimming removed 3 bases from V and 8 bases from J, with 14 bases in between. The germline V gene encodes CDR1 LNHDA and CDR2 SQIVND (reference sequence). This CDR3 region has 15 residues. The CDR3 loop reads CASSIRWTADSPLHF. DNA of the CDR3: TGTGCCAGTAGTATCCGGTGGACAGCAGATTCACCCCTCCACTTT.

This clone was picked up a small number of times. V usage is TRBV6-4 and J usage is TRBJ2-3; 8 bases agree with TRBD2. The CDR3 has 15 amino acids. Germline V CDR1 and CDR2: MRHNA, SNTAGT. The V gene end was trimmed by 6 bases and the J gene end by 0 bases; junction bases not matched to a gene: 5. The CDR3 protein is CASSPVAGSTDTQYF. The DNA for the CDR3 is TGTGCCAGCAGCCCCGTAGCGGGAAGCACAGATACGCAGTATTTT.

The rearrangement joins TRBV19 to TRBJ2-3, with 8 bases that match TRBD2. The CDR3 is 15 amino acids. Germline V lookup: CDR1 LNHDA, CDR2 SQIVND (reference sequence). V shed 11 bases and J 1 base; nucleotides not matched to a gene: 11. In DNA, the CDR3 is TGTGCCTCGGGCAGGGGAGCGGGGGGCACAGATACGCAGTATTTT. Amino acids: CASGRGAGGTDTQYF.

The rearrangement uses TRBV3-1 (or the pseudogene TRBV3-2) and TRBJ2-7, with D unresolved. The length of the CDR3 is 13 residues. Germline CDR1 and CDR2: LGHDT and YNNKEL (reference sequence). Trimming took off 2 bases at V and 5 bases at J, with 10 bases between the two ends. The CDR3 sequence is CASSQPGSNEQYF. CDR3 DNA sequence: TGTGCCAGCAGCCAACCAGGCTCGAACGAGCAGTACTTC.

This chain links TRBV7-8 with TRBJ1-4; 11 bases agree with TRBD1. Germline CDR1 and CDR2: SGHVS and FQNEAQ. CDR3 length equals 14 residues. V lost 3 bases and J lost 6; bases outside the gene matches: 0. CDR3 in DNA: TGTGCCAGCAGCTTGGGACAGGGGGATGAAAAACTGTTTTTT. Translating it yields CASSLGQGDEKLFF.

CDR3 protein: CASSPGSGNTIYF. The CDR3 DNA follows: TGTGCCAGCAGCCCAGGGTCTGGAAACACCATATATTTT. V usage is TRBV27 and J usage is TRBJ1-3, with a tentative D call TRBD1 (5 bases). The CDR3 loop spans 13 amino acids. Germline CDR1 and CDR2: MNHEY and SMNVEV (reference sequence). Trimming cost V 6 bases and J 1 base, with 7 bases left between them.

The genes are TRBV7-3 and TRBJ1-2; D not certain. V dropped 4 bases and J dropped 7 bases, with 13 bases sitting between them. CDR1 SGHTA and CDR2 FQGTGA come from the germline V gene. The CDR3 sequence is 13 residues long. The CDR3 region has the DNA TGTGCCAGCAGCTCGACTCCCGAGGGTGGCTACACCTTC. Protein product: CASSSTPEGGYTF.

The chain is built from TRBV28 and TRBJ1-5; tentatively, D is TRBD1 (5 bases). This CDR3 spans 14 amino acids. The V end was cut by 1 base, the J end by 5 bases, with 9 bases between. The germline V gene encodes CDR1 MDHEN and CDR2 SYDVKM. CDR3 in amino acids: CASSLLAGYQPQHF. Here the CDR3 DNA reads TGTGCCAGCAGTTTATTGGCAGGGTATCAGCCCCAGCATTTT.

The chain recombines TRBV14 with TRBJ2-3; D unresolved. Germline V gene lookup returns CDR1 SGHDN and CDR2 FVKESK. With 3 bases removed from V and 3 bases from J, the gap between germline ends came to 13 bases. The CDR3 runs to 15 residues. The CDR3 DNA reads TGTGCCAGCAGCCAGATTTTGACGGGTACAGATACGCAGTATTTT. It is translated as CASSQILTGTDTQYF. Based on the CDR3 plus reference TRBV14 and TRBJ2-3, the full variable domain is EAGVTQFPSHSVIEKGQTVTLRCDPISGHDNLYWYRRVMGKEIKFLLHFVKESKQDESGMPNNRFLAERTGGTYSTLKVQPAELEDSGVYFCASSQILTGTDTQYFGPGTRLTVL.

This sequence joins TRBV7-3 and TRBJ1-5; possibly TRBD1 for D (6 bases). This CDR3 has 15 amino acids. Trimming cost V 6 bases and J 3 bases, with 15 bases left between them. CDR1 and CDR2 from the germline V gene are SGHTA and FQGTGA. The CDR3 loop reads CASSPEGGFNQPQHF. In nucleotides, the CDR3 is TGTGCCAGCAGTCCCGAAGGGGGTTTCAATCAGCCCCAGCATTTT.